The clone carrying this T cell receptor (beta chain) appeared once. What it binds is not known. PCR used 60 Vbeta primers and 13 Jbeta primers. Data came from immunoSEQ multiplex PCR; TCRdb stores just in-frame clones and leaves some out. The table has 160,000 or so clones, about four fifths seen once. The ends lost 4 bases at V and 1 base at J; junction bases unmatched: 5. CDR1 is LNHDA, CDR2 SQIVND, per germline (reference sequence). The length of the CDR3 is 15 residues. This entry comes from a study of cytomegalovirus exposure and HLA in healthy donors. Broader study findings: Later analysis revealed greater clonal expansion in HLA-associated TCR beta chains than in equally common others. As immune exposure information, only CMV serostatus was available. There were 150 to 200 TCR beta chains listed as cytomegalovirus-associated.

The chain recombines TRBV19 with TRBJ2-7; TRBD2 aligns across 9 bases. The sequence was collected from a woman aged 50 to 65 in good health and CMV-seronegative. Sequencing was carried out using PBMCs. The CDR3 DNA reads as TGTGCCAGTAGTAGGTTAGCGGGAGATTCCTACGAGCAGTACTTC. As protein: CASSRLAGDSYEQYF.